This TCR beta chain was recorded in a study of shared clonotypes between healthy human individuals. Assay used: immunoSEQ multiplex PCR; TCRdb lists only in-frame clones, some missing. Of a few million clones detected, 90% to 95% appear once; the ten largest clones hold roughly 0.13%. CDR1 SGDLS and CDR2 YYNGEE come from the germline V gene. The CDR3 runs 12 residues. Trimming shortened V by 2 bases and J by 15 bases, and 15 bases separated the two germline ends. Regarding this clone: Its target is unknown.

Study conclusions and caveats: Having only a few donors restricted how much genetic and exposure-history diversity was captured.

This rearrangement joins TRBV9 to TRBJ2-1; D tentatively reads TRBD1 or TRBD2 (5 bases each). Sequencing was carried out using naive CD4+ T cells sorted from blood. The sample's subset: CD45RA+ positively selected. This receptor was taken from a man aged 18 to 30 in good health. CDR3 DNA: TGTGCCAGCAGCGTGGGGGACCAAGCTCGGTTCTTC. Protein sequence: CASSVGDQARFF.